Below, one T cell receptor (beta chain) is given with its context. Its antigen is unknown. This record comes from a study of CD8+CD57+ T cells in acquired aplastic anemia. Study as a whole: Across the sorted CD4+ and CD8+ cells, DNA amounts averaged roughly 3 ug.

The germline V gene encodes CDR1 LNHNV and CDR2 YYDKDF (reference sequence). CDR3 length: 14 amino acids. The ends were cut back, 4 bases at V and 0 bases at J, with 9 bases in the middle. According to the study, genomic DNA was the template for TCR beta VDJ and CDR3 profiling. TCRdb reprocessed the reads via MiXCR and lists one record per CDR3 protein. The data contain roughly 200,000 distinct CDR3 sequences, roughly 60% of them singletons. All patients picked for sequencing had shown, by flow cytometry, an expansion of CD8+CD57+ cells. With no exception, the patients had severe acquired aplastic anemia. Study results and limitations: In common between the patients and the controls were approximately 30 CD8+ CDR3 sequences.

This TCR was recovered from a human donor with aplastic anemia. Specimen: sorted CD4+, CD8+, or CD8+CD57+ T cells (not recorded which) from PBMCs. The chain employs TRBV15 and TRBJ1-2; D is ambiguous. The CDR3 spells CATSMASTNYGYTF. In nucleotides, the CDR3 is TGTGCCACCAGCATGGCCTCAACTAACTATGGCTACACCTTC.